This T cell receptor (beta chain) came from a study of OX40 agonist ivuxolimab in advanced cancers. Regarding the study in general: Ivuxolimab, which targeted the costimulatory receptor OX40 (CD134), was an agonistic, fully human IgG2 monoclonal antibody. Intravenous ivuxolimab was administered to patients every 2 weeks at six dose levels: 0.01, 0.1, 0.3, 1.5, 3 and 10 mg/kg. Among the approximately 54 dose-escalation patients, about 19 had hepatocellular carcinoma, approximately 15 melanoma, 9 renal cell carcinoma and 9 head and neck cancer. A male proportion of almost 85% and a mean age of around 60 years, ranging from roughly 23 to 79, were recorded for the dose-escalation cohort. Patients were allowed to have had prior anti-PD-1, anti-PD-L1 or anti-CTLA-4 therapy, and around 41% of the dose-escalation patients had previously received checkpoint inhibitors. Three dose-escalation patients achieved partial responses, one with hepatocellular carcinoma and two with cutaneous melanoma. The point of sequencing TCRbeta in the periphery was to test whether ivuxolimab changed TCR sequence diversity and drove clonal T-cell expansion. The paper reports the monotherapy dose-escalation portion (N of about 54 patients) of the phase I ivuxolimab trial. Overall results and qualifications from the work: Partial responders in the 0.1-3.0 mg/kg groups had among the lowest normalized peripheral clonal expansion, especially among CD8+ T cells. After ivuxolimab, CD8+ T cells had more expanded clones than CD4+ T cells on average. At doses of 0.1 to 3.0 mg/kg, clonal expansion of both CD4+ and CD8+ T cells in blood was seen between baseline and week 6. Low levels of normalized T-cell clonal expansion were also seen in some patients who did not respond. Antigen specificity was not determined for the clonally expanded peripheral T cells.

For sequencing of the TCRbeta CDR3 region, genomic DNA was extracted from the sorted cells. The immunoSEQ Assay was used for sequencing of TCRbeta CDR3 regions. TCRdb provides this immuneACCESS table in a form limited to in-frame rearrangements. Some clones are lacking; in checked studies, under half of them reflect an unresolved V gene, and why the rest are absent is not known. The sample has 60,000 to 75,000 clones on record, approximately 80% of them singletons. The ten top clones hold about 1.1% of the sample. The trial excluded patients who had a history of autoimmune disease or who were on systemic immunosuppression. Peripheral blood for TCR sequencing was collected from all dose cohorts at baseline, on cycle 4 day 1, and on cycle 7 day 1. The samples were drawn from a first-in-human, open-label, multicenter phase I dose-escalation trial of ivuxolimab. Adults with locally advanced or metastatic head and neck squamous cell, hepatocellular, melanoma or renal cell carcinoma were enrolled in the trial. Before TCR sequencing, CD4+ T cells and CD8+ T cells from peripheral blood were sorted into separate populations.

This clone has only a few counts. Its antigen is currently not known. The input lacks base qualities; no much larger clone sits a single base away. The junction shows trimming of 3 bases on V and 0 bases on J, plus 15 bases between the germline ends. As encoded in the germline V gene (reference sequence), CDR1 is SEHNR while CDR2 is FQNEAQ. CDR3 length: 17 amino acids, cysteine to phenylalanine. The entry retains the CDR3 DNA only, 51 bases that are in frame from base 1. The rearranged segments are TRBV7-9 and TRBJ2-1, with the D gene not clear enough to name. This sequence was found in an adult with an advanced solid tumor such as melanoma, head and neck, liver or kidney cancer. The input for sequencing was CD4+ or CD8+ T cells sorted from blood, taken in a trial of the OX40 agonist ivuxolimab. Here is the DNA: TGTGCCAGCAGCTTGGGTCAAACCCTAAGCTCCTACAATGAGCAGTTCTTC. The resulting protein is CASSLGQTLSSYNEQFF.